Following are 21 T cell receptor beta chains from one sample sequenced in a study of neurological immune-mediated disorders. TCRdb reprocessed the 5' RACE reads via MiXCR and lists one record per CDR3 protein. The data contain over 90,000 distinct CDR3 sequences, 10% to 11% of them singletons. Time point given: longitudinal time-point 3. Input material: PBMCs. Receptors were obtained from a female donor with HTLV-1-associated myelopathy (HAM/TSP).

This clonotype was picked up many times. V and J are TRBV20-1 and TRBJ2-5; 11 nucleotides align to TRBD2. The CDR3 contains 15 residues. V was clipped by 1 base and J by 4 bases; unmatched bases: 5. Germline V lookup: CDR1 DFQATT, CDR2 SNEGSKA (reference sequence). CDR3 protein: CSARAVAGGRETQYF. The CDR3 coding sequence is TGCAGTGCTAGAGCTGTAGCGGGGGGGCGAGAGACCCAGTACTTC.

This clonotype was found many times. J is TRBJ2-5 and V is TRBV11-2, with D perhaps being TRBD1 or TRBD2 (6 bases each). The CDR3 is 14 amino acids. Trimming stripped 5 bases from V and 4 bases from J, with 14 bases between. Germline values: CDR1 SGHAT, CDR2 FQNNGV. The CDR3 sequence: CASSPVEGVETQYF. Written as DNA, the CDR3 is TGTGCCAGCAGCCCCGTGGAGGGGGTAGAGACCCAGTACTTC.

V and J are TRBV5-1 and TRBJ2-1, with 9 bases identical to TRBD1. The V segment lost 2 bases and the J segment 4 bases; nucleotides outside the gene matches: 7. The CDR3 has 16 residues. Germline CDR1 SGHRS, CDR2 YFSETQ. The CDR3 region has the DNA TGCGCCAGCAGCTTCCTGACAGGGGGACTGTACAATGAGCAGTTCTTC. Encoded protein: CASSFLTGGLYNEQFF. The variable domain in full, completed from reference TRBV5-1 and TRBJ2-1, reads KAGVTQTPRYLIKTRGQQVTLSCSPISGHRSVSWYQQTPGQGLQFLFEYFSETQRNKGNFPGRFSGRQFSNSRSEMNVSTLELGDSALYLCASSFLTGGLYNEQFFGPGTRLTVL.

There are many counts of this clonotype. The CDR3 is CASRDTYEQYF. The CDR3 region has the DNA TGTGCCAGCAGGGATACCTACGAGCAGTACTTC. The V and J genes are TRBV28 and TRBJ2-7; D remains ambiguous. The CDR3 is 11 residues long. The V end lost 6 bases, the J end lost 2 bases, and 5 bases lay between the germline ends. Germline V gene data show CDR1 as MDHEN and CDR2 as SYDVKM.

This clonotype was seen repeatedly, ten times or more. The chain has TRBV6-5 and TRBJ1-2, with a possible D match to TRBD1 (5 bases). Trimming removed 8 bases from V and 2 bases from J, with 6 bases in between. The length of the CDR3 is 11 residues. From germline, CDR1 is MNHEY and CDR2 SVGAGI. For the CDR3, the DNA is TGTGCCAGCCAGGGAAACTATGGCTACACCTTC. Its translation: CASQGNYGYTF.

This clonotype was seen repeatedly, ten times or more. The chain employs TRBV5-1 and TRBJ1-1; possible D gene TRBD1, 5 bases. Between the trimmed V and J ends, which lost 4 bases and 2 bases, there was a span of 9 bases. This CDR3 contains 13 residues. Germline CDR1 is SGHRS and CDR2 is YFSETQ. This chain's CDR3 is CASSADRNTEAFF. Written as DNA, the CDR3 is TGCGCCAGCAGCGCAGACAGAAACACTGAAGCTTTCTTT. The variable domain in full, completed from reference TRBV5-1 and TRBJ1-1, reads KAGVTQTPRYLIKTRGQQVTLSCSPISGHRSVSWYQQTPGQGLQFLFEYFSETQRNKGNFPGRFSGRQFSNSRSEMNVSTLELGDSALYLCASSADRNTEAFFGQGTRLTVV.

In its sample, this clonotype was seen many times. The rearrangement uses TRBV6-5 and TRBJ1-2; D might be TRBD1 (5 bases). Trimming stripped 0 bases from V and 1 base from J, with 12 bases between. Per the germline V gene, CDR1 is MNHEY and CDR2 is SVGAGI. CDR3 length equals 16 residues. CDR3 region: CASSYSDPQGNYGYTF. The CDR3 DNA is TGTGCCAGCAGTTACTCAGACCCGCAGGGTAACTATGGCTACACCTTC.

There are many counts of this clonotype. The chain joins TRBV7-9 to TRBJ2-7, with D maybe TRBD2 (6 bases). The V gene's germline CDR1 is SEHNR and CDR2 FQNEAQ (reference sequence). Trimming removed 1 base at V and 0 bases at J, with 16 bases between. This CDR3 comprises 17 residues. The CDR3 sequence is CASSLGREGRSSYEQYF. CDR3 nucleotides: TGTGCCAGCAGCTTAGGGAGGGAAGGGCGCTCCTCCTACGAGCAGTACTTC.

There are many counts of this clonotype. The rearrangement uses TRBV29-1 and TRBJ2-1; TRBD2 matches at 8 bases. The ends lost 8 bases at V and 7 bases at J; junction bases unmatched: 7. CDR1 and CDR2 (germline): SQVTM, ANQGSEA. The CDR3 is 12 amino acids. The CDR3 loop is CSTRGGRNEQFF. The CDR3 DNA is TGCAGCACACGGGGGGGCCGGAATGAGCAGTTCTTC.

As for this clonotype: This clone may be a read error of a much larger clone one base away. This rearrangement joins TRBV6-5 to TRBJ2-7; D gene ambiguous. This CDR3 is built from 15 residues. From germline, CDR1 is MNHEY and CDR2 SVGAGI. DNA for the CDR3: TGTGACAGCAAAGCGCAGCGTAAAGGACCCTACGAGCAGTACTTC. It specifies CDSKAQRKGPYEQYF.

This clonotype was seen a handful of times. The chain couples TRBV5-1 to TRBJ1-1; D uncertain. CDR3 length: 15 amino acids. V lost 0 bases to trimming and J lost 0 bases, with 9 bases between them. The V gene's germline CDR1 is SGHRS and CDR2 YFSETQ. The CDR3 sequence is CASSLVDPLNTEAFF. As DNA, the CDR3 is TGCGCCAGCAGCTTGGTGGACCCCTTGAACACTGAAGCTTTCTTT.

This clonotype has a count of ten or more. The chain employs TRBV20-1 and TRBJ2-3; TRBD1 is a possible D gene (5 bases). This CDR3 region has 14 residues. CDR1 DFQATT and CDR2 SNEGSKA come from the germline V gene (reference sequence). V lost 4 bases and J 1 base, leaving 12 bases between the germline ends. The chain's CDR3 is CSAIRALGTDTQYF. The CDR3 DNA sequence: TGCAGTGCTATCAGGGCCTTAGGCACAGATACGCAGTATTTT.

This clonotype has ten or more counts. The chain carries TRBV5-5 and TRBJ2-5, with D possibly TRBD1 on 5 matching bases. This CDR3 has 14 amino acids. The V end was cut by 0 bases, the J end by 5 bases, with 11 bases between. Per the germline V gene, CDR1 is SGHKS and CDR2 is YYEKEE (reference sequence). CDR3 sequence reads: CASSLATVVETQYF. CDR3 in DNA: TGTGCCAGCAGCTTGGCGACAGTGGTCGAGACCCAGTACTTC.

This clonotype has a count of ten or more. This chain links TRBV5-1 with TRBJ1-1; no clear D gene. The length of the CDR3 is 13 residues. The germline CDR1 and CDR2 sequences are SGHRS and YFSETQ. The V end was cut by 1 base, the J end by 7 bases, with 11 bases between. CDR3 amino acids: CASSLSVGSEAFF. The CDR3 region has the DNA TGCGCCAGCAGCTTGTCGGTTGGGAGTGAAGCTTTCTTT.

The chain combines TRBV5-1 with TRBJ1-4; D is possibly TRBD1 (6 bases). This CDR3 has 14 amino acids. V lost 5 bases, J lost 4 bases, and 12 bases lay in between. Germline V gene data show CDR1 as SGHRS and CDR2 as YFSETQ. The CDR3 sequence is CASSPGQINEKLFF. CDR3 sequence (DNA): TGCGCCAGCAGTCCTGGACAGATTAATGAAAAACTGTTTTTT.

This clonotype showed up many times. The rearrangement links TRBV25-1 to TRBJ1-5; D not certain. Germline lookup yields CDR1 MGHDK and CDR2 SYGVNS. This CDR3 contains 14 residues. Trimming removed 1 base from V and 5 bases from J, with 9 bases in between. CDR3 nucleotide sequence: TGTGCCAGCAGTGAATCTGGAAGTTATCAGCCCCAGCATTTT. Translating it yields CASSESGSYQPQHF.

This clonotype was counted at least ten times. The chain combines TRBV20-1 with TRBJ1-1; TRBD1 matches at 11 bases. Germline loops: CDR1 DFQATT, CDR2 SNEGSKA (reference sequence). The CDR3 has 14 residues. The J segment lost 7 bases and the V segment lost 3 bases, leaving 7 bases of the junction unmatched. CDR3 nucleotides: TGCAGTGCTAGGAAGGGGACAGGGGGGCTTGAAGCTTTCTTT. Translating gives CSARKGTGGLEAFF.

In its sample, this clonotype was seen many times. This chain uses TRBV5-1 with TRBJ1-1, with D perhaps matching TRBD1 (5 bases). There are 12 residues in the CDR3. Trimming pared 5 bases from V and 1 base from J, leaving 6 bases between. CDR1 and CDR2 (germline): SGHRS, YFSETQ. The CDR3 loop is CASRGQNTEAFF. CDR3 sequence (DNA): TGCGCCAGCAGAGGACAGAACACTGAAGCTTTCTTT.

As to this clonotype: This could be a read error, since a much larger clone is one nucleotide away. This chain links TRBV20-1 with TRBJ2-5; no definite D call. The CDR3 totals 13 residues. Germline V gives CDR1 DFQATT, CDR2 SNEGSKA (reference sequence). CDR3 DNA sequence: TGCAGTGCTATAATCGGCAGGCAAGAGAACCAGTACTTC. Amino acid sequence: CSAIIGRQENQYF.

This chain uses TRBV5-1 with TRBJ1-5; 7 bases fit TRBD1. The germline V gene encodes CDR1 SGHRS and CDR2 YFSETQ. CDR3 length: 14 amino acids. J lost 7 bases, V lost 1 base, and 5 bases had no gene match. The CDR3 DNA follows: TGCGCCAGCAGCTTGACAGGGGACGGACAGCCCCAGCATTTT. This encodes CASSLTGDGQPQHF.

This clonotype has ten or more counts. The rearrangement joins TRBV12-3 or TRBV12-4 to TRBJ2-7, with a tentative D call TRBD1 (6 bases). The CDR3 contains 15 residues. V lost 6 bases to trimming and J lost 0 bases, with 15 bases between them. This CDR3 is CASSTRDTGSYEQYF. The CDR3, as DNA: TGTGCCAGCAGCACAAGGGACACTGGCTCCTACGAGCAGTACTTC.